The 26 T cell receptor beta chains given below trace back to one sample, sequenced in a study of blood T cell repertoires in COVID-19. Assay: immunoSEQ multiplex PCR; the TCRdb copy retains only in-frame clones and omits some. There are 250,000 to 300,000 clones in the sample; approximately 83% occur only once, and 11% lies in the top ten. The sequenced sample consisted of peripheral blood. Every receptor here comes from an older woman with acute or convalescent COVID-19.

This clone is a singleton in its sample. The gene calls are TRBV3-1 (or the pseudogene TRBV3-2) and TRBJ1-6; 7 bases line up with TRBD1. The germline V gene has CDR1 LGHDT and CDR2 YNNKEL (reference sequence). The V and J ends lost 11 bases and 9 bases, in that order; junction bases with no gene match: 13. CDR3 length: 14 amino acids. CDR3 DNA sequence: TGTGCCTCTGCGAAAGGGGGCGTTGGTTCACCCCTCCACTTT. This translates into CASAKGGVGSPLHF.

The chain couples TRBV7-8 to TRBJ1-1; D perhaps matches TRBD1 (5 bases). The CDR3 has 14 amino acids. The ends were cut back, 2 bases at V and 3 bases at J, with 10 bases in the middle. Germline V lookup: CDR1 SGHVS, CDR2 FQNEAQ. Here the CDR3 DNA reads TGTGCCAGCAGCTTACGCAGGGCGGACACTGAAGCTTTCTTT. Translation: CASSLRRADTEAFF.

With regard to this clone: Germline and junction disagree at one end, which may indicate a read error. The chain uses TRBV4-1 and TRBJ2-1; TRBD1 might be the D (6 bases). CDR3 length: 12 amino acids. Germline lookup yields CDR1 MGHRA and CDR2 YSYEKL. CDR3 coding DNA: TGCGCCAGCAGTCAAGACAGGCACCAGCAGTTCTTC. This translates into CASSQDRHQQFF.

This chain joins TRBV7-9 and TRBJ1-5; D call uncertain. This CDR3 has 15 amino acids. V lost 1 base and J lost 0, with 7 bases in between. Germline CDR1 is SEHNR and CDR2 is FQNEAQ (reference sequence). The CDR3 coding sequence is TGTGCCAGCAGCTTAGGGGCGTCTAGCAATCAGCCCCAGCATTTT. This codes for CASSLGASSNQPQHF. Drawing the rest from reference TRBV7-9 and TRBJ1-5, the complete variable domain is DTGVSQNPRHKITKRGQNVTFRCDPISEHNRLYWYRQTLGQGPEFLTYFQNEAQLEKSRLLSDRFSAERPKGSFSTLEIQRTEQGDSAMYLCASSLGASSNQPQHFGDGTRLSIL.

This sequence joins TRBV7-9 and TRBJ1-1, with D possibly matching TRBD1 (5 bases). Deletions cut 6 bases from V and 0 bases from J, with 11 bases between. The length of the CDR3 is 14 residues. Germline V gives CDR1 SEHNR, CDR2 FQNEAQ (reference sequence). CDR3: CASRKTEMNTEAFF. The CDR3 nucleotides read TGTGCCAGCAGAAAGACAGAAATGAACACTGAAGCTTTCTTT.

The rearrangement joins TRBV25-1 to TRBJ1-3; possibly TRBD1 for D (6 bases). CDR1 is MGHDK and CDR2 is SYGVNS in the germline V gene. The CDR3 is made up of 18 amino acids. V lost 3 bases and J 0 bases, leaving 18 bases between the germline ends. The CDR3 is CASSDDRTAKISGNTIYF. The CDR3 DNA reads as TGTGCCAGCAGTGACGACCGGACAGCCAAGATCTCTGGAAACACCATATATTTT.

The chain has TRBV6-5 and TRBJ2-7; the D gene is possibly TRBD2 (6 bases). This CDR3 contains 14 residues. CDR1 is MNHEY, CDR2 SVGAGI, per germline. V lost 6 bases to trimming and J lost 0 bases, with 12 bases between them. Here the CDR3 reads CASSTAGVSYEQYF. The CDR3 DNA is TGTGCCAGCAGCACAGCGGGTGTCTCCTACGAGCAGTACTTC.

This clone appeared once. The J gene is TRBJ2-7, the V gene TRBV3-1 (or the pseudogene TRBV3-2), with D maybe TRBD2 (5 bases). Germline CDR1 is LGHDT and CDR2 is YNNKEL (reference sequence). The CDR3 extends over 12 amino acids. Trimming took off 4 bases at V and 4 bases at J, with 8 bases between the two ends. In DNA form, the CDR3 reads TGTGCCAGCAGCCCCCGGGAATACGAGCAGTACTTC. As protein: CASSPREYEQYF.

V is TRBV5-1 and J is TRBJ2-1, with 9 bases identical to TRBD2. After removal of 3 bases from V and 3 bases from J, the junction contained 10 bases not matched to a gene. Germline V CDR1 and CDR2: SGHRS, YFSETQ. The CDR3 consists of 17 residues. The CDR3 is CASSSNKKRGDYNEQFF. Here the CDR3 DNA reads TGCGCCAGCAGCTCCAACAAAAAGCGGGGGGACTACAATGAGCAGTTCTTC.

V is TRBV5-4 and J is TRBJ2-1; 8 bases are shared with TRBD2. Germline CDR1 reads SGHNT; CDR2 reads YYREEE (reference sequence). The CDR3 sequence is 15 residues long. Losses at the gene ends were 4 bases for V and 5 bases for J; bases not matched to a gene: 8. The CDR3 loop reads CASSRAGTRHNEQFF. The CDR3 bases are TGTGCCAGCAGCAGAGCCGGGACTAGGCACAATGAGCAGTTCTTC.

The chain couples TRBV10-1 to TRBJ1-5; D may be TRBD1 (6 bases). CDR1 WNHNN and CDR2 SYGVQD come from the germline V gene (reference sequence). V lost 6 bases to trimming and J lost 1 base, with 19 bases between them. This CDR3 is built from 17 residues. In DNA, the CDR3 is TGCGCCAGCAGGGGGGCCCTGTCCCCAGGGAGCAATCAGCCCCAGCATTTT. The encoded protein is CASRGALSPGSNQPQHF.

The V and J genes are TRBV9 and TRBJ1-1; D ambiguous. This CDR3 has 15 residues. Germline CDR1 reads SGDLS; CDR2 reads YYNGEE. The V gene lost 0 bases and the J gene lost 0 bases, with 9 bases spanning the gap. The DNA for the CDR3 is TGTGCCAGCAGCGTAGCGAGCATTTTGAACACTGAAGCTTTCTTT. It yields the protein CASSVASILNTEAFF.

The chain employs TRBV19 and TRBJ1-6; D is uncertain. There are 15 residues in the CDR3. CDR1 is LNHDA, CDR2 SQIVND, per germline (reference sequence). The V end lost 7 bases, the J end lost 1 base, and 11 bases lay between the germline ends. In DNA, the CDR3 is TGTGCCAGTACCCCTGGGAGGTCCTATAATTCACCCCTCCACTTT. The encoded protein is CASTPGRSYNSPLHF.

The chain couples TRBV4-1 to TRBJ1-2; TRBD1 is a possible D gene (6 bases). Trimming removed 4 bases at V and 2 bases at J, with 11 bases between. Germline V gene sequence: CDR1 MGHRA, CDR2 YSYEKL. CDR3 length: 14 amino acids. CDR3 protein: CASSLLTGNYGYTF. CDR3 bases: TGCGCCAGCAGCCTATTGACAGGAAACTATGGCTACACCTTC.

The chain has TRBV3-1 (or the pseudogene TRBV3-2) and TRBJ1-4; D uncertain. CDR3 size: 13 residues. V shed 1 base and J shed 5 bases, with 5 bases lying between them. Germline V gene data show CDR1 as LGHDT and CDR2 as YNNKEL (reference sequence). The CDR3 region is CASSQVVNEKLFF. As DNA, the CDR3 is TGTGCCAGCAGCCAAGTCGTGAATGAAAAACTGTTTTTT.

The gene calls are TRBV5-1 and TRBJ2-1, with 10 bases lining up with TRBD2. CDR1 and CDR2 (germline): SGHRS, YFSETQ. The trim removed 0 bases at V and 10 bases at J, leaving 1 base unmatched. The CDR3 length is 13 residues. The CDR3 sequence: CASSLELAGEQFF. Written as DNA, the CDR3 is TGCGCCAGCAGCTTGGAACTAGCGGGGGAGCAGTTCTTC.

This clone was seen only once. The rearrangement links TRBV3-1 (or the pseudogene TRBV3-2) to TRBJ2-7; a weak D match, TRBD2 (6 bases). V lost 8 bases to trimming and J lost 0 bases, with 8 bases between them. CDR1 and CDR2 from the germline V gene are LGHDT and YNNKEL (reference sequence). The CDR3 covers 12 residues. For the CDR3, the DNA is TGTGCCAGCCGGGACTCCTCCTACGAGCAGTACTTC. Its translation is CASRDSSYEQYF.

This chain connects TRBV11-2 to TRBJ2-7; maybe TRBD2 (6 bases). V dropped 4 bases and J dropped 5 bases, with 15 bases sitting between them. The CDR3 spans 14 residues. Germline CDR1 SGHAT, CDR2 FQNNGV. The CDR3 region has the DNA TGTGCCAGCAGCTCTAGGTCGGCGGGGAACGAGCAGTACTTC. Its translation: CASSSRSAGNEQYF.

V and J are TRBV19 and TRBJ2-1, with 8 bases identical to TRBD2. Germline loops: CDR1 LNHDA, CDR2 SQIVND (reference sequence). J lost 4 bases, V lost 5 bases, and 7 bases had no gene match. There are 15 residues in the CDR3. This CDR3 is CASSLASGGYNEQFF. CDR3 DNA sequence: TGTGCCAGTAGTCTGGCCAGCGGGGGATACAATGAGCAGTTCTTC.

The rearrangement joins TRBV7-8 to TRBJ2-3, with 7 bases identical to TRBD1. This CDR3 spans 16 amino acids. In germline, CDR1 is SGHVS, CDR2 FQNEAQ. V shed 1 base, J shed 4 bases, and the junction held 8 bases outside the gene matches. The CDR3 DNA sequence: TGTGCCAGCAGCTTAGTGACAGGGAAAATTTCAGATACGCAGTATTTT. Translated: CASSLVTGKISDTQYF. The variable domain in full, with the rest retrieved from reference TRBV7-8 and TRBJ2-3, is GAGVSQSPRYKVAKRGQDVALRCDPISGHVSLFWYQQALGQGPEFLTYFQNEAQLDKSGLPSDRFFAERPEGSVSTLKIQRTQQEDSAVYLCASSLVTGKISDTQYFGPGTRLTVL.

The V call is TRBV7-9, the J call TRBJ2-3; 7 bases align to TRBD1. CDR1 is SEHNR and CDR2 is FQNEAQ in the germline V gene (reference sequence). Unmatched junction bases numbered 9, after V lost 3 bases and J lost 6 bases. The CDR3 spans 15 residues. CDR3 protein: CASSFRQGWVDTQYF. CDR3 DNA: TGTGCCAGCAGCTTTCGACAGGGATGGGTTGATACGCAGTATTTT.

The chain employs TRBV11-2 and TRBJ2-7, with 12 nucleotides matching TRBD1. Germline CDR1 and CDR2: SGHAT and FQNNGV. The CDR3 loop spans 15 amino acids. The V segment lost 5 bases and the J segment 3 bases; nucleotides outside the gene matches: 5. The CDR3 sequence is CASSPGQGAYYEQYF. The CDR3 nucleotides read TGTGCCAGCAGCCCGGGACAGGGGGCGTACTACGAGCAGTACTTC.

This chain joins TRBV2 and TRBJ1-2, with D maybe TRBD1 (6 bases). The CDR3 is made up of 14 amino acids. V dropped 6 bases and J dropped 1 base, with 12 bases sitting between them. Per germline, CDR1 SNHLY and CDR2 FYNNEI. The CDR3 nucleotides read TGTGCCAGCAGCCCTCGGACAGTTAACTATGGCTACACCTTC. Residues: CASSPRTVNYGYTF.

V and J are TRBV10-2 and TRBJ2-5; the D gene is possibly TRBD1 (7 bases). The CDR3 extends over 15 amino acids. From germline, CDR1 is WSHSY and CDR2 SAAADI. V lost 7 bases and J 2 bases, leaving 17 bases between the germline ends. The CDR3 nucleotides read TGCGCCAGCATGGCCAGGGGGGCCCTACAAGAGACCCAGTACTTC. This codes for CASMARGALQETQYF.

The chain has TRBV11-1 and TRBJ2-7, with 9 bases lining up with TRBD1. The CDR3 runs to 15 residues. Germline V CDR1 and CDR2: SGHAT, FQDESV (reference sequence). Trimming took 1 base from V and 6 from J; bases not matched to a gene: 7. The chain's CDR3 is CASSLGRTGVLEQYF. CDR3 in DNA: TGTGCCAGCAGCTTAGGCCGGACAGGGGTTCTCGAGCAGTACTTC.

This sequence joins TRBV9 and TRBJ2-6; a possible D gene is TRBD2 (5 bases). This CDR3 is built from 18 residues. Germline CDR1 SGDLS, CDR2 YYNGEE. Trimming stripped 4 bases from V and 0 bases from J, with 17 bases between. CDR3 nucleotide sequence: TGTGCCAGCAGCCCTCGGCCGGGGATGTTCTCTGGGGCCAACGTCCTGACTTTC. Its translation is CASSPRPGMFSGANVLTF.